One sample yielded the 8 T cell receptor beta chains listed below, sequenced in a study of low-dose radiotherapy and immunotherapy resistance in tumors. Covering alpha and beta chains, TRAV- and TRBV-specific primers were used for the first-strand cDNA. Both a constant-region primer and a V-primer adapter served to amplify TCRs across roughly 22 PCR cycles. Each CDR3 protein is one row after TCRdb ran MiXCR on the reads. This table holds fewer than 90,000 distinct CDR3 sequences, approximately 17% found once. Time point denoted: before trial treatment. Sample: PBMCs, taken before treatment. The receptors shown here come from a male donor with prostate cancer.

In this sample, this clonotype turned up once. CDR3 loop: CASSDVTGGNTGELFF. The CDR3 DNA is TGTGCCAGCAGTGATGTGACAGGGGGCAACACCGGGGAGCTGTTTTTT. The chain carries TRBV6-2 or TRBV6-3 and TRBJ2-2, with TRBD1 identical over 10 bases. CDR1 and CDR2 from the germline V gene are MNHEY and SVGEGT. The CDR3 has 16 amino acids. V trimming: 5 bases; J trimming: 2 bases; junction bases outside the gene matches: 5.

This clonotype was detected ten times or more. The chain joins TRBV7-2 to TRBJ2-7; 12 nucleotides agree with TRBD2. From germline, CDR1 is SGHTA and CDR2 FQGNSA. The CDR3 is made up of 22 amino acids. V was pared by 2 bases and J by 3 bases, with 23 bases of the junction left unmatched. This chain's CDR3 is CASSLHRPKGTSGSSSNYEQYF. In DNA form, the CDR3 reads TGTGCCAGCAGCTTACATCGTCCGAAAGGGACTAGCGGGTCCTCGTCTAACTACGAGCAGTACTTC.

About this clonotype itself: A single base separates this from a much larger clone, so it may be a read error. CDR3 DNA sequence: TGTGCCAGCTTTCAGTCAGGGAACACTGAAGCTTTCTTT. The encoded protein is CASFQSGNTEAFF. V and J are TRBV25-1 and TRBJ1-1; D not resolved. CDR1 and CDR2 (germline): MGHDK, SYGVNS. The ends were cut back, 8 bases at V and 1 base at J, with 11 bases in the middle. The CDR3 sequence is 13 residues long.

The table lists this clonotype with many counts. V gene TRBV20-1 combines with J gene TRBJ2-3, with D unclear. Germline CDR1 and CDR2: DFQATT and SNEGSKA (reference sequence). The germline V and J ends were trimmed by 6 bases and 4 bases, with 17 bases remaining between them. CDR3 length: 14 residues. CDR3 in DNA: TGCAGTGCCCCTGGGCCCGTTTCATCAGATACGCAGTATTTT. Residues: CSAPGPVSSDTQYF.

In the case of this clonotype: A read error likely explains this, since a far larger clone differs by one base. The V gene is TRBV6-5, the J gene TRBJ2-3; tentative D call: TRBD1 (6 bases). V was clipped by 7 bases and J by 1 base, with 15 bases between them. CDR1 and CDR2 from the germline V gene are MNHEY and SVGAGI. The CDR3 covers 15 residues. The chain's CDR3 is CASIDRQVGTDTQYF. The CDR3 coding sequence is TGTGCCAGCATTGATCGACAGGTCGGCACAGATACGCAGTATTTT.

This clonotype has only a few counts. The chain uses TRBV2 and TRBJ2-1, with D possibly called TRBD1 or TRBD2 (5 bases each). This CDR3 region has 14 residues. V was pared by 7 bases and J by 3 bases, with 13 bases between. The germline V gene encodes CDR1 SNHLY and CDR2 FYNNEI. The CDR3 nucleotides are TGTGCCAGCAATGCTGGGGGTGGCTACAATGAGCAGTTCTTC. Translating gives CASNAGGGYNEQFF.

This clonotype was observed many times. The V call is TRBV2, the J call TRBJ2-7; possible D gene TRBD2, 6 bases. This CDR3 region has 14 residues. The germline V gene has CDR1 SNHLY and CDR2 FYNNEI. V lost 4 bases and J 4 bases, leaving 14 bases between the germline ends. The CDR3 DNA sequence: TGTGCCAGCAGTGCAGGGAGGCGGACTTACGAGCAGTACTTC. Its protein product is CASSAGRRTYEQYF.

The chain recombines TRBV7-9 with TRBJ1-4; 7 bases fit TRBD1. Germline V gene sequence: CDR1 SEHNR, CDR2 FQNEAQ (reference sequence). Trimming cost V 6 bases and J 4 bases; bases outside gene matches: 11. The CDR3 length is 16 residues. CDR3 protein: CASRITGTDINEKLFF. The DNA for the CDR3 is TGTGCCAGCAGAATAACCGGGACAGATATTAATGAAAAACTGTTTTTT.